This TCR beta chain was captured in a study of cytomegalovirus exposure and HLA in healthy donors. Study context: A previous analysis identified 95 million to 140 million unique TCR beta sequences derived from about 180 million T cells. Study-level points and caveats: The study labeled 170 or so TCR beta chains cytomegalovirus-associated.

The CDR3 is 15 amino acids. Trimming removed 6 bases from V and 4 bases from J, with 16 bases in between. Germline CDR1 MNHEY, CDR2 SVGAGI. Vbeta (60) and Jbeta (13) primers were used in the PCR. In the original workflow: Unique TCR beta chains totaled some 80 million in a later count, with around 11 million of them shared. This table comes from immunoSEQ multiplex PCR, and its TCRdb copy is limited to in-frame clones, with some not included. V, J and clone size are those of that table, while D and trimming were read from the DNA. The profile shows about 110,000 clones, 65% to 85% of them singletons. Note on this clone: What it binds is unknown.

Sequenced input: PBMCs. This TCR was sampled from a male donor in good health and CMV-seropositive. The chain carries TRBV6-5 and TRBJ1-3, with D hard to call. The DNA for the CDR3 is TGTGCCAGCAGCCGCCAAGCCCCACCCGGAAACACCATATATTTT. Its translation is CASSRQAPPGNTIYF.